This T cell receptor beta chain was sequenced for a study of control samples from healthy donors and cancer patients. TCRdb keeps only in-frame clones here, not all; method: immunoSEQ multiplex PCR. This table has about 130,000 clones, just under 90% appearing once. This clone was recorded only once. The CDR3 is made up of 15 amino acids. Per germline, CDR1 LNHDA and CDR2 SQIVND (reference sequence). V shed 6 bases and J 7 bases; nucleotides not matched to a gene: 12. The clonotype comes from a man aged 50-59 years with head and neck cancer. The chain combines TRBV19 with TRBJ2-1; 7 bases map to TRBD2. The sample was PBMCs. CDR3 sequence: CASRKRTSGGNEQFF. Written as DNA, the CDR3 is TGTGCCAGTAGAAAGAGGACTAGTGGGGGGAATGAGCAGTTCTTC.